One T cell receptor (beta chain) is described in this entry. The antigen is unknown. The sample is drawn from a study of cytomegalovirus exposure and HLA in healthy donors. The repertoire was sequenced with immunoSEQ multiplex PCR; TCRdb's copy has only in-frame clones and lacks some. The sample has some 340,000 clones, 87% seen once; the top ten hold roughly 1.2%. Regarding the study as a whole: Accounts indicate the classifier identified cytomegalovirus status with strong specificity and sensitivity. Roughly 170 TCR beta chains were listed as cytomegalovirus-associated. Subsequent analysis of the roughly 120 validation repertoires found a tendency for first-cohort TCR clusters to co-occur. Many donors carried some public TCRs, although rarity characterized most TCR sequences.

The CDR3 has 16 amino acids. Trimming shortened V by 3 bases and J by 0 bases, and 15 bases separated the two germline ends. The germline V gene encodes CDR1 SEHNR and CDR2 FQNEAQ (reference sequence). The chain combines TRBV7-9 with TRBJ2-7; possibly TRBD1 or TRBD2 for D (5 bases each). The sequence was collected from a woman under 40 in good health and CMV-seropositive. Input material: PBMCs. The CDR3 coding sequence is TGTGCCAGCAGCTTGGGGAGAGACAGAATCTCCTACGAGCAGTACTTC. Residues: CASSLGRDRISYEQYF.